The present entry profiles one T cell receptor (beta chain) with its context. The source of the sample is a study of cytomegalovirus exposure and HLA in healthy donors. V lost 7 bases and J 1 base, leaving 14 bases between the germline ends. This CDR3 region has 14 residues. Germline CDR1 is SGHRS and CDR2 is YFSETQ. The PCR contained 60 Vbeta and 13 Jbeta primers. Clones were sequenced by immunoSEQ multiplex PCR, and TCRdb holds only the in-frame ones, with some missing. The table records about 150,000 clones, about 74% of them present only once. V and J are TRBV5-1 and TRBJ1-1; D remains ambiguous. Sample: PBMCs. The sequence derives from a male donor in good health and CMV-seronegative. CDR3 bases: TGCGCCAGCTCGACCCAACGAGGGAACACTGAAGCTTTCTTT. Translated, it gives CASSTQRGNTEAFF.